This paragraph covers one T cell receptor beta chain sequence. No antigen is known for it. Germline V gene lookup returns CDR1 SGHTA and CDR2 FQGTGA. CDR3 size: 14 residues. The V gene end was trimmed by 8 bases and the J gene end by 3 bases; junction bases not matched to a gene: 5. This entry comes from a study of T cells in localized non-small cell lung cancer. Study-wide findings and caveats: Elevated circulating T cell density in blood was associated with longer overall survival. Peak T cell clonality was found in uninvolved adjacent lung, exceeding tumor.

The table came from immunoSEQ multiplex PCR; TCRdb's copy has only in-frame clones and leaves some out. In the table there are about 59,000 clones, 70% to 90% of which are singletons. This clonotype was obtained from a man aged 35 to 69 with stage I squamous cell lung carcinoma. The V gene is TRBV7-3, the J gene TRBJ2-7, with TRBD2 matching over 12 bases. The input for sequencing was peripheral blood, taken before any cancer treatment. The chain's CDR3 is CASSLAGGNYEQYF. CDR3 coding DNA: TGTGCCAGCTCACTAGCGGGAGGAAACTACGAGCAGTACTTC.